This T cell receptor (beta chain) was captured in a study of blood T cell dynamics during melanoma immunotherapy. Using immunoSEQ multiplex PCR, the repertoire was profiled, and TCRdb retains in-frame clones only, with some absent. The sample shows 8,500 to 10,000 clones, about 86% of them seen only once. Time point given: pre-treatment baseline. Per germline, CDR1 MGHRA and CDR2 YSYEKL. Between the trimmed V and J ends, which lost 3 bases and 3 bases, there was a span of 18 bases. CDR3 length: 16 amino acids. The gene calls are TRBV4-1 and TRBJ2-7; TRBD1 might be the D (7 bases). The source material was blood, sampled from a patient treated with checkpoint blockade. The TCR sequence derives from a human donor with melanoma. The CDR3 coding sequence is TGCGCCAGCAGCCATCCAAGGGGGGCAGGGGGCTACGAGCAGTACTTC. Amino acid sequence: CASSHPRGAGGYEQYF.